Reported below is one TCR beta chain. Germline assignment: CDR1 LNHDA and CDR2 SQIVND (reference sequence). The CDR3 runs to 16 residues. Trimming pared 6 bases from V and 5 bases from J, leaving 20 bases between. TCRdb's copy holds only in-frame clones and misses some; the assay was immunoSEQ multiplex PCR. Of 200,000 to 250,000 clones listed, about 88% are singletons. This entry comes from a study of blood T cell repertoires in COVID-19. Ages ranged from about 18 to 90 years, with residence in approximately 23 US areas. Symptom resolution, clearance, or two negative PCRs marked the recovered donors of Cohort 3.

The sequenced material came from PBMCs or T cells enriched from blood (not recorded which). This clonotype was sampled from a woman aged 25 to 39 who had recovered from COVID-19. The rearrangement joins TRBV19 to TRBJ2-1; a possible D gene is TRBD1 (6 bases). The CDR3 reads CASSSFMTTGHNEQFF. CDR3 nucleotide sequence: TGTGCCAGTAGCTCATTTATGACCACAGGGCACAATGAGCAGTTCTTC.